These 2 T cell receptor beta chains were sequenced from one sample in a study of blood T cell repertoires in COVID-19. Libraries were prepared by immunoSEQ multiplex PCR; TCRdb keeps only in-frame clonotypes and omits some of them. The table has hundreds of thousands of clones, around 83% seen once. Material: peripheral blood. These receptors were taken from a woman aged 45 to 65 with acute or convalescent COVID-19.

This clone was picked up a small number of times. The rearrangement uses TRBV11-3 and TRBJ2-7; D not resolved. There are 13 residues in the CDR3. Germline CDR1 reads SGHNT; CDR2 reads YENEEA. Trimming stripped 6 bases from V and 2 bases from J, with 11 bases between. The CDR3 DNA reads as TGTGCCAGCAGTCCTGGCTCCACCTACGAGCAGTACTTC. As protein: CASSPGSTYEQYF.

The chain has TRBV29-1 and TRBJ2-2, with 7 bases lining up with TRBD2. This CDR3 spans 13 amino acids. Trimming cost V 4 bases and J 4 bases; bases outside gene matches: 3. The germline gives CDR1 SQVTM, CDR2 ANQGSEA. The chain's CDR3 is CSVGREGTGELFF. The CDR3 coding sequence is TGCAGCGTTGGTAGGGAGGGCACCGGGGAGCTGTTTTTT.